Ten or more counts support the clone carrying this TCR beta chain. The antigen remains unidentified. In building TCR beta libraries, iRepertoire HTBI primers were used together with Arm-PCR of CDR3 regions. TCRdb called the multiplex PCR reads again in MiXCR, with one record for every CDR3 protein. The sample consists of 410,000 or so distinct CDR3 sequences, more than 12% of them appearing once. These data originate in a study of regulatory T cells in long-lasting Graves disease. Time point indicated: newly diagnosed GD, antithyroid drugs for less than 3 months. PBMC-extracted RNA yielded the TCR library. Trimming took 5 bases from V and 1 from J; bases not matched to a gene: 7. Germline V CDR1 and CDR2: SSHAT, FNYEAQ (reference sequence). The CDR3 is 15 residues long. Study-level findings and limits: Lower TCR diversity characterized persistent Graves' patients relative to newly diagnosed patients.

This sample also belongs to another study, concerning T cells in Graves' hyperthyroidism and ophthalmopathy. As that study records: Patients were excluded because of uncontrolled infection, other autoimmune disease, pregnancy or lactation. The authors' 13 V-J model separated ophthalmopathy from stable hyperthyroidism.

This chain links TRBV7-7 with TRBJ2-7; 8 nucleotides agree with TRBD1. This sample comprised peripheral blood mononuclear cells (PBMCs), obtained at new diagnosis, from a patient treated with antithyroid drugs. The TCR originated in a woman aged 25 to 39 with Graves disease. The CDR3 loop reads CASSPGTGTSYEQYF. The CDR3 nucleotides are TGTGCCAGCAGCCCCGGGACAGGTACTTCCTACGAGCAGTACTTC. Drawing the rest from reference TRBV7-7 and TRBJ2-7, the complete variable domain is GAGVSQSPRYKVTKRGQDVTLRCDPISSHATLYWYQQALGQGPEFLTYFNYEAQPDKSGLPSDRFSAERPEGSISTLTIQRTEQRDSAMYRCASSPGTGTSYEQYFGPGTRLTVT.